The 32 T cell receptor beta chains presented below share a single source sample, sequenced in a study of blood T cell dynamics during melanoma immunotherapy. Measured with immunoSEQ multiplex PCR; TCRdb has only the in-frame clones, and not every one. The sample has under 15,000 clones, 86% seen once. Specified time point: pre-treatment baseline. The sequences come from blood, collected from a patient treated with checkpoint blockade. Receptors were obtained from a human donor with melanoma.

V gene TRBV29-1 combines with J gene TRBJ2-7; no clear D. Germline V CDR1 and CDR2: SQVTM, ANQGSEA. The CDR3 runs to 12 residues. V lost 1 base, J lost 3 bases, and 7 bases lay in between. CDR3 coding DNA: TGCAGCGTTGAAGGCCCGAGCTACGAGCAGTACTTC. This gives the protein CSVEGPSYEQYF.

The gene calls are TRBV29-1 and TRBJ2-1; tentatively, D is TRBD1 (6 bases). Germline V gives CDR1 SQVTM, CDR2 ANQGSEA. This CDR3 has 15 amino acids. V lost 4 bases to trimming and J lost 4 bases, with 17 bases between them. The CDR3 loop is CSVVGYRAFYNEQFF. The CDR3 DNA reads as TGCAGCGTTGTTGGTTACAGGGCTTTTTACAATGAGCAGTTCTTC.

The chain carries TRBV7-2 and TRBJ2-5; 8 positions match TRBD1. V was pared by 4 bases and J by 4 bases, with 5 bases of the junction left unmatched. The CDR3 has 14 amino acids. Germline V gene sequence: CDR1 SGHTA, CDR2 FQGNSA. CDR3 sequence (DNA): TGTGCCAGCAGCTCCCCAGGGGGCGGAGAGACCCAGTACTTC. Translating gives CASSSPGGGETQYF.

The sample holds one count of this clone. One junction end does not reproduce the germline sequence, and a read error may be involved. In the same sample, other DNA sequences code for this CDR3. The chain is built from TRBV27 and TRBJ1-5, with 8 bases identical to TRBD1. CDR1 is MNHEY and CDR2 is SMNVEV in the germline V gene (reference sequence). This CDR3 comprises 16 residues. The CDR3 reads CASSFSGTGGNQPQHF. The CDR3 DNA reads TGCGCCAGCAGTTTCTCCGGGACAGGAGGTAATCAGCCCCAGCATTTT.

CDR3 loop: CASSYSGQGGSYEQYF. The CDR3 coding sequence is TGTGCCAGCAGTTACTCGGGCCAGGGTGGGTCCTACGAGCAGTACTTC. V usage is TRBV6-5 and J usage is TRBJ2-7; the D gene is possibly TRBD1 (5 bases). CDR1 and CDR2 (germline): MNHEY, SVGAGI. V was pared by 0 bases and J by 1 base, with 13 bases between. The CDR3 spans 16 residues.

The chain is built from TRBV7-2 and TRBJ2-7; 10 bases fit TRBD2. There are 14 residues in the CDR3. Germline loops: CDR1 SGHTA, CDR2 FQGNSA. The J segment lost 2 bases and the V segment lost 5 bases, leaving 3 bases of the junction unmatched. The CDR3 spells CASSRTSGTYEQYF. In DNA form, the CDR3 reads TGTGCCAGCAGCCGTACTAGCGGGACCTACGAGCAGTACTTC. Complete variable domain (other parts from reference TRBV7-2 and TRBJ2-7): GAGVSQSPSNKVTEKGKDVELRCDPISGHTALYWYRQSLGQGLEFLIYFQGNSAPDKSGLPSDRFSAERTGGSVSTLTIQRTQQEDSAVYLCASSRTSGTYEQYFGPGTRLTVT.

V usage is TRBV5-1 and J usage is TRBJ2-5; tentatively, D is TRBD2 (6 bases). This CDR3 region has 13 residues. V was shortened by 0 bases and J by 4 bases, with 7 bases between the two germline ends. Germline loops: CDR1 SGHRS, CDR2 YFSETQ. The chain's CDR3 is CASSLGGVETQYF. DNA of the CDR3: TGCGCCAGCAGCTTGGGCGGGGTAGAGACCCAGTACTTC.

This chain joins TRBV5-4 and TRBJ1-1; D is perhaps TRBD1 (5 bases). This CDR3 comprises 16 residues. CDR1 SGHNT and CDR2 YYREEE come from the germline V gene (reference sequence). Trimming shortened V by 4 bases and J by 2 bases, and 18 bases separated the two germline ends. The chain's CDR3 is CASSPGRGRKNTEAFF. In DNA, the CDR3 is TGTGCCAGCAGCCCGGGCCGGGGCCGGAAAAACACTGAAGCTTTCTTT.

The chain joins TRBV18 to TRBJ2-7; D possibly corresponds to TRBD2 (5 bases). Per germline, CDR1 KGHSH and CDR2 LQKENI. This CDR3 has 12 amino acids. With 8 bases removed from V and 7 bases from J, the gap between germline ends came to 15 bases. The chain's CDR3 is CASTKPPGEQYF. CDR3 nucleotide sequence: TGTGCCAGCACTAAACCACCGGGGGAGCAGTACTTC.

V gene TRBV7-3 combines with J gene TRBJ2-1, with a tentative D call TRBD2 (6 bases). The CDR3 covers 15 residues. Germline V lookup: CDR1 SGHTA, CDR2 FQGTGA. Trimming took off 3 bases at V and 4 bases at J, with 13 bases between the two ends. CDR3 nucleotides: TGTGCCAGCAGCTTCGGCGCGGGGTTTTACAATGAGCAGTTCTTC. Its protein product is CASSFGAGFYNEQFF.

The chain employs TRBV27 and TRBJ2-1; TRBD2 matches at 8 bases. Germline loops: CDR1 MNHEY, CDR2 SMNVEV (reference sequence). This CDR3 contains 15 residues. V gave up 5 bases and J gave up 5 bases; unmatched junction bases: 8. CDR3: CASSAWSGGDNEQFF. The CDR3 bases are TGTGCCAGCAGTGCCTGGAGCGGGGGAGACAATGAGCAGTTCTTC.

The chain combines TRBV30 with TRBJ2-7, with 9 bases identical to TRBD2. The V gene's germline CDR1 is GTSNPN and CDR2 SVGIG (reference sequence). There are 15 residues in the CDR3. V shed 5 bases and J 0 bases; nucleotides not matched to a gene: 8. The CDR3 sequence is CAWQTSAGGSYEQYF. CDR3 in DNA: TGTGCCTGGCAAACCTCAGCGGGAGGCTCCTACGAGCAGTACTTC.

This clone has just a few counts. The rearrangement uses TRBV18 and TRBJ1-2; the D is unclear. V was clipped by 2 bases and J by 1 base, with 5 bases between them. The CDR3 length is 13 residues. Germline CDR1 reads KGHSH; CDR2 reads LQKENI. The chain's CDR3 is CASSPGSNYGYTF. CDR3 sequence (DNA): TGTGCCAGCTCACCAGGAAGTAACTATGGCTACACCTTC.

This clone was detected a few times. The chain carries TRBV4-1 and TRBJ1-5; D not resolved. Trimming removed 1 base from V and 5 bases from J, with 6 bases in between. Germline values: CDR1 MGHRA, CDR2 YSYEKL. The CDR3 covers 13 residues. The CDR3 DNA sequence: TGCGCCAGCAGCCAAGTTTTTGATCAGCCCCAGCATTTT. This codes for CASSQVFDQPQHF.

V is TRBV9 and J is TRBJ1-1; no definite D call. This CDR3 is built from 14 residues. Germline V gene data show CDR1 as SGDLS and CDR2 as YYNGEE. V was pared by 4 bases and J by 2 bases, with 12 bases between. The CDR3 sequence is CASSPSSGNTEAFF. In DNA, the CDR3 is TGTGCCAGCAGCCCTAGTTCAGGAAACACTGAAGCTTTCTTT.

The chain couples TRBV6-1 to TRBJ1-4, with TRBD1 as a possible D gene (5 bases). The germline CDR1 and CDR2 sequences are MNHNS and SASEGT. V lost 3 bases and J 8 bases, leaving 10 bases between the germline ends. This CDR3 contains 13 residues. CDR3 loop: CASSDRVGEKLFF. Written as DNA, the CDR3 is TGTGCCAGCAGTGACAGGGTGGGAGAAAAACTGTTTTTT.

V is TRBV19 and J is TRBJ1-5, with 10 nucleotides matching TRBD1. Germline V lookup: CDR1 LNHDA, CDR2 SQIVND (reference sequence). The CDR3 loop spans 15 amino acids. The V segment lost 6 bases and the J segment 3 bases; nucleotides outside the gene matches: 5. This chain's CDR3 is CASSRDRGANQPQHF. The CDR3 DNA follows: TGTGCCAGTAGCCGGGACAGGGGCGCCAATCAGCCCCAGCATTTT.

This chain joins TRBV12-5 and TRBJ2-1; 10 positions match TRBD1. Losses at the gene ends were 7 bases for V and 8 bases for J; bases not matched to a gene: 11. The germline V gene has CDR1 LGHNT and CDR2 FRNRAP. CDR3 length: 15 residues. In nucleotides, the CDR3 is TGTGCTAGTGCAGCCGGGACAGGGGCGCAGTATGAGCAGTTCTTC. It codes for CASAAGTGAQYEQFF.

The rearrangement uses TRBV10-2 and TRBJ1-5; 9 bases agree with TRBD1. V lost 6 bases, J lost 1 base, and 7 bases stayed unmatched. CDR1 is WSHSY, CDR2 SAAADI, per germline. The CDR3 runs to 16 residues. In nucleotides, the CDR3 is TGCGCCAGCAGGCCAACGGGACAGGGAAGCAATCAGCCCCAGCATTTT. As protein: CASRPTGQGSNQPQHF.

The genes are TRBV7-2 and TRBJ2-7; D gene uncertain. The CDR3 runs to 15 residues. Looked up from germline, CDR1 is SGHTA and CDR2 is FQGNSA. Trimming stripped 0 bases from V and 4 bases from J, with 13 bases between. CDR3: CASSLAGDETYEQYF. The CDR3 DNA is TGTGCCAGCAGCTTAGCGGGCGATGAAACATACGAGCAGTACTTC.

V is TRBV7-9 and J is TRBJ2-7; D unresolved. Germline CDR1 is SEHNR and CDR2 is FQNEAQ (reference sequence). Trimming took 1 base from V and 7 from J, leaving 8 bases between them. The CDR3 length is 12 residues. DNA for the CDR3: TGTGCCAGCAGCTTAGTTACATCGGAGCAGTACTTC. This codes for CASSLVTSEQYF.

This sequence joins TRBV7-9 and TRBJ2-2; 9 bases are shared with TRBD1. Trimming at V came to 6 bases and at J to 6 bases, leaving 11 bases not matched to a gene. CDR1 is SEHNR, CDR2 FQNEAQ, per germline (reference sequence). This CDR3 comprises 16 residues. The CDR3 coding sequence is TGTGCCAGCAGTGGGCACGGGACAGGGTCCCCCGGGGAGCTGTTTTTT. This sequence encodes CASSGHGTGSPGELFF.

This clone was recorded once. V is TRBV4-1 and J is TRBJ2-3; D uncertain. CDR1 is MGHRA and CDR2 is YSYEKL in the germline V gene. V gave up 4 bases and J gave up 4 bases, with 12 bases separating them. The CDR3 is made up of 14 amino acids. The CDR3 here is CASSLTLLADTQYF. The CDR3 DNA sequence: TGCGCCAGCAGCCTTACACTGCTAGCAGATACGCAGTATTTT.

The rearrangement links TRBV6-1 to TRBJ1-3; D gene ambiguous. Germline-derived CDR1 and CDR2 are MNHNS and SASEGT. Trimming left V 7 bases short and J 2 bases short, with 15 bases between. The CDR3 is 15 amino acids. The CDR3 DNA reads TGTGCCAGCATCCGAACCGCAGGCCCTGGAAACACCATATATTTT. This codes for CASIRTAGPGNTIYF.

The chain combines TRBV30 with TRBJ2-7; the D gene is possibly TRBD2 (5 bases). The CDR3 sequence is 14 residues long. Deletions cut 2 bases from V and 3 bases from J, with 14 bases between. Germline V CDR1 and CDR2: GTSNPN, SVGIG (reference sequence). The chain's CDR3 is CAWSNALVNYEQYF. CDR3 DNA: TGTGCCTGGAGTAACGCACTAGTTAACTACGAGCAGTACTTC. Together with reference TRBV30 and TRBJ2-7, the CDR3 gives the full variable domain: SQTIHQWPATLVQPVGSPLSLECTVEGTSNPNLYWYRQAAGRGLQLLFYSVGIGQISSEVPQNLSASRPQDRQFILSSKKLLLSDSGFYLCAWSNALVNYEQYFGPGTRLTVT.

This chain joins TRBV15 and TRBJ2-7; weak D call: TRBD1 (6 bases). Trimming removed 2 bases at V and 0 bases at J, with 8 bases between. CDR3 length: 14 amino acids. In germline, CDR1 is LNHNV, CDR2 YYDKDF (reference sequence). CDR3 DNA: TGTGCCACCAGCAGAACAGGGCGCTCCTACGAGCAGTACTTC. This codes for CATSRTGRSYEQYF.

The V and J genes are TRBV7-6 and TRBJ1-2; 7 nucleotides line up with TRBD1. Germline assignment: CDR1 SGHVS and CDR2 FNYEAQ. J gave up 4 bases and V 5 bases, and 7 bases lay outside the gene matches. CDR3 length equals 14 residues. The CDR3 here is CASSPGTAGYGYTF. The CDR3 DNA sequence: TGTGCCAGCAGCCCAGGGACAGCAGGCTATGGCTACACCTTC.

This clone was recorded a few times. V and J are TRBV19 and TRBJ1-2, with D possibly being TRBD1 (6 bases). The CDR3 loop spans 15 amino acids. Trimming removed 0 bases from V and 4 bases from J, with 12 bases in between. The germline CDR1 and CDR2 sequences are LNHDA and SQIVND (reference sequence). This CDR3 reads CASSIDLGQSYGYTF. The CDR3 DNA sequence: TGTGCCAGTAGTATAGATCTTGGACAGTCCTATGGCTACACCTTC.

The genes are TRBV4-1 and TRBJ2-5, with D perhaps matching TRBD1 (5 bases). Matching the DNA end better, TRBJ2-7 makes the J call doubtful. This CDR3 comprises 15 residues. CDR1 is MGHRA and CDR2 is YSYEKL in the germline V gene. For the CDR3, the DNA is TGCGCCAGCAGCTCTACTGAAGACAGCTCCTACGAGCAGTACTTC. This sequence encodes CASSSTEDSSYEQYF.

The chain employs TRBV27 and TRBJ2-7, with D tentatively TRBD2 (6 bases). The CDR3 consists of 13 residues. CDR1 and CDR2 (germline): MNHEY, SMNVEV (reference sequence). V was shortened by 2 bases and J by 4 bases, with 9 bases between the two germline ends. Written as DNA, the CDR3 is TGTGCCAGCAGTTTAAGGCGGGGTTACGAGCAGTACTTC. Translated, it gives CASSLRRGYEQYF.

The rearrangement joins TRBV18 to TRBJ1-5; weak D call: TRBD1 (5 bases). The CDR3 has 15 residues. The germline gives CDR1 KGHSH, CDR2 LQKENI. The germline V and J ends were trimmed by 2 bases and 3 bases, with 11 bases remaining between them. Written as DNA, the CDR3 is TGTGCCAGCTCACCATCCCGGGACTACAATCAGCCCCAGCATTTT. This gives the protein CASSPSRDYNQPQHF.

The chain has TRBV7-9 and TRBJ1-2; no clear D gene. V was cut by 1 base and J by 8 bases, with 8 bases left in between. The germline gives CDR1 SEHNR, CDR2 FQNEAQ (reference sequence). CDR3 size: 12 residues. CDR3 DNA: TGTGCCAGCAGCTTAGAGGTTGGCGGCTACACCTTC. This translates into CASSLEVGGYTF.